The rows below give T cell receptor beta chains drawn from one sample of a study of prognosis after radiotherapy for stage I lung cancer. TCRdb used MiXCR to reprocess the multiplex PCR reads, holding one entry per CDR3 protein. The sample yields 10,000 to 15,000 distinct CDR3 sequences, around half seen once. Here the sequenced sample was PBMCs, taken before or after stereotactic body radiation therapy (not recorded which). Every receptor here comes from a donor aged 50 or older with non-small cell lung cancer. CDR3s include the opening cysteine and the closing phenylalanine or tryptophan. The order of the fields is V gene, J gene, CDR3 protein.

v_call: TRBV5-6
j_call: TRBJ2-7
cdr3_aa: CASSLDLTEIAYEQYF

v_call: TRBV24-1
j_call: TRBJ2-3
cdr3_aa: CATSDKGDSVLTDTQYF

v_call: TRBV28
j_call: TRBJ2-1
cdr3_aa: CASSLWGQGLLEQFF

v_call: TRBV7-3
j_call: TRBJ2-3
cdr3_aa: CASSLRAGSPADTQYF

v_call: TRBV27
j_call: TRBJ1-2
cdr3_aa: CASSLTRYYGYTF

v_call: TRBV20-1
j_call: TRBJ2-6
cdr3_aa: CSAPTGGNSRANVLTF

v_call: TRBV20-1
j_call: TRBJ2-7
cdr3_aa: CSARGLGLAAYEQYF

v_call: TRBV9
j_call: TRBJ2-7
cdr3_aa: CASSVDGSYEQYF

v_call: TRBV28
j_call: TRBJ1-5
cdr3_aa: CASSNRGSNQPQHF

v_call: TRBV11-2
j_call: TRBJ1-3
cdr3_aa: CASSLVRAGNTIYF

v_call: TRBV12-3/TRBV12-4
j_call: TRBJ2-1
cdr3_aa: CATPCAGAKVEQFF

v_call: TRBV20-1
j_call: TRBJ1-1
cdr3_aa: CSARQANTEAFF

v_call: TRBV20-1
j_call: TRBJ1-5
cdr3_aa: CSATTGTASNQPQHF

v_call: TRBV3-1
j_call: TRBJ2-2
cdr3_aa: CASSQEDGRYTGELFF

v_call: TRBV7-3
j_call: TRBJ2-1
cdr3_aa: CASSLYPGVGNEQFF

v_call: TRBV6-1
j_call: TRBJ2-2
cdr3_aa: CASSYGTGDTGELFF

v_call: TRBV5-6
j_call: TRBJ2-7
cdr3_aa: CASSLSVSYEQYF

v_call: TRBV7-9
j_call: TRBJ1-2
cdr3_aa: CASSARRGEPINYGYTF

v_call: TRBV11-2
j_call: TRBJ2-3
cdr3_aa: CASSLGQEGDTQYF

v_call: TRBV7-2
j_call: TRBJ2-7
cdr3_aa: CAIILDLRGYSEQYF

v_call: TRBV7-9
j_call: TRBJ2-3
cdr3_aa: CASSRGLGEDTKYF

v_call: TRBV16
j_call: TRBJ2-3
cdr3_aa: CASSRTTNTDTQYF

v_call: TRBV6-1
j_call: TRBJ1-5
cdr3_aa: CASSLGGEGNQPQHF

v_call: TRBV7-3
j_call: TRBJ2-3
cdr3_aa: CASSFAGRTLDTQYF

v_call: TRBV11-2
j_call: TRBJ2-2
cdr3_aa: CASQRLTGELFF

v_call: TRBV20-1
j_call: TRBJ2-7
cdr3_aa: CSAHSRGYEQYF

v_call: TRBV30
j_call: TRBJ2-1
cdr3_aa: CSWSPLGEQFF

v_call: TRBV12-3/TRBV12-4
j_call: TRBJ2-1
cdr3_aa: CASSNAGTTASGNEQFF

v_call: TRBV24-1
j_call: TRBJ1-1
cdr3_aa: CATSSGGRSAFF

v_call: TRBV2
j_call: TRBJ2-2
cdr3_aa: CASSAGGGYTGELFF

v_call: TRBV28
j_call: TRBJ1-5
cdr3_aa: CARSQRRDQPQHF

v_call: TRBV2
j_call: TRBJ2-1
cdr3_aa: CAITGRRTSGYNEHFF

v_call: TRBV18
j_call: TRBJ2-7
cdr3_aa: CASSPYTSDLPISYEQYF

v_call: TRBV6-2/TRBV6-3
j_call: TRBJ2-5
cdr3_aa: CASSYNPGHVETQYF

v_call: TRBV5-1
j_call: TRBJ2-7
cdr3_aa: CASSPLGGTQPEQYF

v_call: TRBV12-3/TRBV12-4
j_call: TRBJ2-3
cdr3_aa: CASSRRSGSADTQYF

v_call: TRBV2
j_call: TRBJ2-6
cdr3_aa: CASSGICRANVLTF

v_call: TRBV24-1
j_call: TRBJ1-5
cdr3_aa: CATSDQNQPQHF

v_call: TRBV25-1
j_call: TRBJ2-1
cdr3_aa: CASSESKTGDYNEQFF

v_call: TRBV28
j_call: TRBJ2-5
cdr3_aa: CASRQGGSETHYF